What follows is one T cell receptor (beta chain) and its context. The antigen is not known. The V gene lost 0 bases and the J gene lost 0 bases, with 6 bases spanning the gap. The CDR3 extends over 15 amino acids. Germline V lookup: CDR1 LGHNA, CDR2 YSLEER. This entry comes from a study of shared clonotypes between healthy human individuals. Across the whole study: The study used three CD4 naive, three CD4 memory, two CD8 naive and one CD8 memory plate per donor. Whole-study findings and limits: Blood was the only sampled material, and tissue repertoires likely differ.

Assay used: immunoSEQ multiplex PCR; TCRdb lists only in-frame clones, some missing. The sample has some 2,100,000 clones; under 97% are singletons. CD45RA-negative memory and CD45RA+ naive subsets were split from the CD4+ cells. The gene calls are TRBV4-3 and TRBJ2-1, with D uncertain. The sequenced material came from naive CD4+ T cells sorted from blood. This sample's subset: CD45RA+ positively selected. The origin of this receptor is a man between 18 and 35 years old in good health. In DNA, the CDR3 is TGCGCCAGCAGCCAAGATCAGTTCTCCTACAATGAGCAGTTCTTC. Translation: CASSQDQFSYNEQFF.